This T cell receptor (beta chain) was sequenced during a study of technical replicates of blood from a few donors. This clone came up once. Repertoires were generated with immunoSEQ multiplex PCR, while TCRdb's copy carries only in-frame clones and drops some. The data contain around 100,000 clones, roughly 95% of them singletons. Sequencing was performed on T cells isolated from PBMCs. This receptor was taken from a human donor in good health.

This CDR3 reads CASSLPGTRSQETQYF. CDR3 DNA: TGCGCCAGCAGCTTGCCCGGGACTAGAAGTCAAGAGACCCAGTACTTC. The V call is TRBV5-1, the J call TRBJ2-5; TRBD2 aligns across 8 bases. J was trimmed by 2 bases and V by 1 base; bases with no gene match: 7. CDR3 length equals 16 residues. Germline lookup yields CDR1 SGHRS and CDR2 YFSETQ.